The rows below give T cell receptor beta chains drawn from one sample of a study of human versus mouse CDR3 diversity and MHC coevolution. Assay: immunoSEQ multiplex PCR; the TCRdb copy retains only in-frame clones and omits some. This table has 60,000 or so clones, around 94% appearing once. Sequencing input: naive CD4+ T cells from blood. These receptors all come from a person aged 55 to 69 in good health. Each CDR3 is given with its conserved first and last residue. D genes are given only for firm matches. A row's size may be missing; if present it is once, few, many or a size class.

clone size	V gene	J gene	D gene	CDR3 protein	CDR3 DNA
.	TRBV10-3	TRBJ2-1	TRBD2	CAISEVLATHNEQFF	TGTGCCATCAGTGAGGTACTAGCGACCCACAATGAGCAGTTCTTC
.	TRBV10-1	TRBJ2-3	TRBD2	CASSIRLAGATDTQYF	TGCGCCAGCAGTATAAGACTAGCGGGAGCGACAGATACGCAGTATTTT
.	TRBV28	TRBJ2-1	.	CASSPLVGGGGYNEQFF	TGTGCCAGCAGTCCCCTTGTCGGAGGGGGGGGATACAATGAGCAGTTCTTC
.	TRBV5-1	TRBJ2-2	TRBD2	CASGLAGIDTGELFF	TGCGCCAGCGGACTAGCGGGCATAGACACCGGGGAGCTGTTTTTT
few	TRBV2	TRBJ2-7	.	CASSVGQQYEQYF	TGTGCCAGCAGTGTGGGGCAGCAATACGAGCAGTACTTC
.	TRBV28	TRBJ1-5	TRBD1	CASSPDRPQPQHF	TGTGCCAGCAGCCCGGACAGGCCTCAGCCCCAGCATTTT
.	TRBV12-5	TRBJ1-1	.	CASGPPDSNTEAFF	TGTGCTAGTGGTCCCCCGGACAGTAACACTGAAGCTTTCTTT
.	TRBV6-5	TRBJ1-5	.	CASSHGGANNQPQHF	TGTGCCAGCAGCCACGGTGGGGCGAACAATCAGCCCCAGCATTTT
.	TRBV29-1	TRBJ2-3	TRBD2	CSAAPSGLAALLGTDTQYF	TGCAGCGCTGCCCCTTCGGGACTAGCGGCGCTCCTTGGCACAGATACGCAGTATTTT
.	TRBV6-4	TRBJ1-2	TRBD1	CASSDSGQGARGYTF	TGTGCCAGCAGTGACTCGGGACAGGGGGCGCGTGGCTACACCTTC
.	TRBV7-9	TRBJ1-2	.	CASSLLGERGYTF	TGTGCCAGCAGCTTATTAGGGGAACGTGGCTACACCTTC
.	TRBV21-1	TRBJ2-7	.	CASSPRDRGHEQYF	TGTGCCAGCAGCCCCCGGGACAGGGGCCACGAGCAGTACTTC
.	TRBV18	TRBJ2-5	.	CASSEMGAGETQYF	TGTGCCAGCTCAGAGATGGGGGCGGGAGAGACCCAGTACTTC